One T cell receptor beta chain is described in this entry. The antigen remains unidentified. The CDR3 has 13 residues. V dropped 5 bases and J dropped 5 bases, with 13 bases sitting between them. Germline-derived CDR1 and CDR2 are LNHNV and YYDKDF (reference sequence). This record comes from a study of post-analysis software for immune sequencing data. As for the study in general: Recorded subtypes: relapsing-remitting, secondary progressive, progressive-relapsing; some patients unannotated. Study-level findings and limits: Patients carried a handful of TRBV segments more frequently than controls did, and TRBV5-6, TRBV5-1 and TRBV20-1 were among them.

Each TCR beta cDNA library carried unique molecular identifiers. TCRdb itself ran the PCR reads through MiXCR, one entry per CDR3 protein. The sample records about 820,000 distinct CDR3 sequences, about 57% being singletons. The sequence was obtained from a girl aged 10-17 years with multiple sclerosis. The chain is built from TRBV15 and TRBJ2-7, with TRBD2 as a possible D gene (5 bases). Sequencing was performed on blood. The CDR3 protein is CATSSPGRNEQYF. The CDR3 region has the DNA TGTGCCACCAGCTCCCCGGGGAGAAACGAGCAGTACTTC.